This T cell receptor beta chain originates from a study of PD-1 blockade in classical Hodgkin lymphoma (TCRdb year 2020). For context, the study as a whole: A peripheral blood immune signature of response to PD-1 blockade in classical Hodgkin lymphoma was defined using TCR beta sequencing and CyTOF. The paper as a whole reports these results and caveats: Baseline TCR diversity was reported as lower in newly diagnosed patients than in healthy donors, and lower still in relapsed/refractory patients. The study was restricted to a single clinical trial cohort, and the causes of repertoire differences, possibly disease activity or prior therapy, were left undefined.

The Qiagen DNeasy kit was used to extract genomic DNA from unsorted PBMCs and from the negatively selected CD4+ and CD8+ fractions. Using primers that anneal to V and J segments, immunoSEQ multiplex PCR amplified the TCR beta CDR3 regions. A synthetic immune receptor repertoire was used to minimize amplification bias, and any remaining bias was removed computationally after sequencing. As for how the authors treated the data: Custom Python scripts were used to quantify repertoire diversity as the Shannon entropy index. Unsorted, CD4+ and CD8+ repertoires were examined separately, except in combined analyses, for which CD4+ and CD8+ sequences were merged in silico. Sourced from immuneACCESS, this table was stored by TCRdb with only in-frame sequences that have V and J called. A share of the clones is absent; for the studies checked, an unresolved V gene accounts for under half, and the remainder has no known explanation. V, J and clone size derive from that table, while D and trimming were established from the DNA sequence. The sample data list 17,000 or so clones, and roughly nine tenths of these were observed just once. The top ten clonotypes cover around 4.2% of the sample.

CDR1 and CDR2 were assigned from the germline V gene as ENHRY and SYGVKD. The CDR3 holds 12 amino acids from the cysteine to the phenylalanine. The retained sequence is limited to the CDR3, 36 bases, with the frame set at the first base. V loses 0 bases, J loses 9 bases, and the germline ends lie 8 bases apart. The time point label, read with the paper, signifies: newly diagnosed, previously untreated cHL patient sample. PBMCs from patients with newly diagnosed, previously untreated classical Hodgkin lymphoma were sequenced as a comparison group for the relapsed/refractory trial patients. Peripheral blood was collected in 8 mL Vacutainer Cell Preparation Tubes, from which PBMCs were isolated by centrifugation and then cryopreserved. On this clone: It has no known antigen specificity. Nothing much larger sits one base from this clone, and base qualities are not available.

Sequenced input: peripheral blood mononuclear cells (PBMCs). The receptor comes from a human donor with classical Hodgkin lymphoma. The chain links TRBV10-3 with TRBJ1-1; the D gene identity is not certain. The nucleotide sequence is TGTGCCATCAGTGAGTCGAAAGAGAAAGCTTTCTTT. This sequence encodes CAISESKEKAFF.